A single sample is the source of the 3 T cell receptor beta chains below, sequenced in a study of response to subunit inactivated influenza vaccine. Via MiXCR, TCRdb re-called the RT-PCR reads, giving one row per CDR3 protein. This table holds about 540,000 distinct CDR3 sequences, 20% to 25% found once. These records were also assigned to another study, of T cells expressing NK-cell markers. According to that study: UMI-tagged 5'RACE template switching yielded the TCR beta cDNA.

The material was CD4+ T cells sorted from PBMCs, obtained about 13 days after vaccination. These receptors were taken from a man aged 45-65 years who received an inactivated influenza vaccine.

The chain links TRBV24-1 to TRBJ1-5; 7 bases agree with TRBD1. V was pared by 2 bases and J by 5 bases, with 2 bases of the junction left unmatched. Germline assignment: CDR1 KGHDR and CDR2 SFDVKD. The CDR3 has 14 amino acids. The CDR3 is CATSDSTGHQPQHF. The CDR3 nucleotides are TGTGCCACCAGTGATTCGACAGGGCATCAGCCCCAGCATTTT.

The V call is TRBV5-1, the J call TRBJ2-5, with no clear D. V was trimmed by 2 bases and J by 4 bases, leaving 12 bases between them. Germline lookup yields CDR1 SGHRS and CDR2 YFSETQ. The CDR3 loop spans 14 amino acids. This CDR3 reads CASSFMVALETQYF. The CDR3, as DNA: TGCGCCAGCAGCTTTATGGTTGCGCTAGAGACCCAGTACTTC.

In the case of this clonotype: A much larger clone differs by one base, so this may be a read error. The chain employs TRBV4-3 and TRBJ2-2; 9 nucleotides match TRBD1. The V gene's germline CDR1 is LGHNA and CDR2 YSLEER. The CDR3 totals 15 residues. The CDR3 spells CAISPGQGSTGELFF. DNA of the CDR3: TGCGCCATCAGCCCCGGACAGGGGTCCACCGGGGAGCTGTTTTTT.